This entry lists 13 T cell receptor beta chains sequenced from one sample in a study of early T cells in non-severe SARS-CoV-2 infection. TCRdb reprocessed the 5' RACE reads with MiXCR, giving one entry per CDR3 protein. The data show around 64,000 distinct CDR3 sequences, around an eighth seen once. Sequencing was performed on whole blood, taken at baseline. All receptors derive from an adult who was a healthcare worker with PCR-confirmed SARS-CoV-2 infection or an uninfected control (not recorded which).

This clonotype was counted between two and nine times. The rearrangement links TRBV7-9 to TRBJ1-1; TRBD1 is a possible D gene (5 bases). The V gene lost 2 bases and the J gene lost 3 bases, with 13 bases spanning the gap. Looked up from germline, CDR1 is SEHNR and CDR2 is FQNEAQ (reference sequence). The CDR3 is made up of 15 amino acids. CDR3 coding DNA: TGTGCCAGCAGCTTATCGTCAGGGAATCACACTGAAGCTTTCTTT. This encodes CASSLSSGNHTEAFF.

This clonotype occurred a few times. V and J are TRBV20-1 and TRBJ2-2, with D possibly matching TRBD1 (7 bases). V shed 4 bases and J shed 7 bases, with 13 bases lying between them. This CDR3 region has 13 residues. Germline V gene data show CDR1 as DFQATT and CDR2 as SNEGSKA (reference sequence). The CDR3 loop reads CSAKEGAIGELFF. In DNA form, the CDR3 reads TGCAGTGCTAAGGAGGGGGCGATCGGGGAGCTGTTTTTT.

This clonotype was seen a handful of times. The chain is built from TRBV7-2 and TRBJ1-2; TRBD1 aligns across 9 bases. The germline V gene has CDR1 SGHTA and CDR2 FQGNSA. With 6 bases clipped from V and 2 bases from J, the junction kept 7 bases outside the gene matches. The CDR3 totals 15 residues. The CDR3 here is CASSYIQGANYGYTF. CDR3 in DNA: TGTGCCAGCAGTTATATACAGGGGGCGAACTATGGCTACACCTTC.

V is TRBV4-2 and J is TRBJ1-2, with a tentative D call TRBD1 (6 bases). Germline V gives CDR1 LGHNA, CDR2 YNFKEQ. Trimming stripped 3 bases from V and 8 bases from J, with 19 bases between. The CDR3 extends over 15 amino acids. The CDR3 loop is CASSHSGADRGGYTF. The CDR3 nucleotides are TGTGCCAGCAGCCATTCGGGGGCGGATCGGGGAGGCTACACCTTC.

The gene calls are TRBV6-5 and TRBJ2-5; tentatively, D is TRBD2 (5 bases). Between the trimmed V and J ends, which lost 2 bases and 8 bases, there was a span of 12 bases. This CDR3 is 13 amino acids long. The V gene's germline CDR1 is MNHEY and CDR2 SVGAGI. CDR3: CASSYGSGYTQYF. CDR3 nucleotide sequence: TGTGCCAGCAGTTACGGATCGGGGTATACCCAGTACTTC.

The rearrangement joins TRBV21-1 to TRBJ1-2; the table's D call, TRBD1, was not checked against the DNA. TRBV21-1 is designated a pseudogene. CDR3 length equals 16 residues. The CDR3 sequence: CASSRDTDYFWGGYTF. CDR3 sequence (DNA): TGTGCCAGCAGCCGGGACACAGATTACTTTTGGGGAGGCTACACCTTC.

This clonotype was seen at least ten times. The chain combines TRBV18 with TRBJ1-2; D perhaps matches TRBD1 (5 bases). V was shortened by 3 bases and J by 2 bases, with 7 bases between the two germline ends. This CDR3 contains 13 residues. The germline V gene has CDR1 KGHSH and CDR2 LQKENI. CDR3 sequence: CASSPSGNYGYTF. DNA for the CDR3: TGTGCCAGCTCACCGTCAGGGAACTATGGCTACACCTTC. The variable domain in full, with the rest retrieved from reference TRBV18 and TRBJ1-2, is NAGVMQNPRHLVRRRGQEARLRCSPMKGHSHVYWYRQLPEEGLKFMVYLQKENIIDESGMPKERFSAEFPKEGPSILRIQQVVRGDSAAYFCASSPSGNYGYTFGSGTRLTVV.

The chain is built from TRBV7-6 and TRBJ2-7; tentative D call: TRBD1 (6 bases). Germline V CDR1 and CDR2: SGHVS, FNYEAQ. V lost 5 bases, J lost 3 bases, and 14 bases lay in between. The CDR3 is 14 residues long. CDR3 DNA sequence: TGTGCCAGCAGCCGAAACCACAGGGACTACGAGCAGTACTTC. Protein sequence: CASSRNHRDYEQYF.

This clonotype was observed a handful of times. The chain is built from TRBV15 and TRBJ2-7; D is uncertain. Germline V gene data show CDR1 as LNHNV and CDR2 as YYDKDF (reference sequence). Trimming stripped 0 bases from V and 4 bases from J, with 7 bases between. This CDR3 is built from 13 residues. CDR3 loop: CATSRDMVYEQYF. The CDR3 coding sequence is TGTGCCACCAGCAGAGATATGGTGTACGAGCAGTACTTC.

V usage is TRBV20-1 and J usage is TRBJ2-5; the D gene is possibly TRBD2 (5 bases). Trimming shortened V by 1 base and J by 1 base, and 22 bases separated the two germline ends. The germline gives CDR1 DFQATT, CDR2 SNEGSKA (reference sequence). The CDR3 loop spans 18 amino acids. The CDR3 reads CSARGGVLRGTVQETQYF. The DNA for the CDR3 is TGCAGTGCTAGAGGTGGGGTTTTACGGGGAACGGTCCAAGAGACCCAGTACTTC.

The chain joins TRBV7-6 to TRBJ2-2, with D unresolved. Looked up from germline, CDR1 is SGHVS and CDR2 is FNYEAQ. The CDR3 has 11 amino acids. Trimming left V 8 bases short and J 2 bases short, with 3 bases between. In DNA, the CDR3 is TGTGCCAGCTTAAACACCGGGGAGCTGTTTTTT. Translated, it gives CASLNTGELFF.

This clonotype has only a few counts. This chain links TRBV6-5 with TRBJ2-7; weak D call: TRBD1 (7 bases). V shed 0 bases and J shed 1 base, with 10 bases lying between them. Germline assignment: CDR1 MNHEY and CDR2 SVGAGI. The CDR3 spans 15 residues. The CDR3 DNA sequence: TGTGCCAGCAGTTACTCGGGGGGACAGTCCTACGAGCAGTACTTC. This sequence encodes CASSYSGGQSYEQYF.

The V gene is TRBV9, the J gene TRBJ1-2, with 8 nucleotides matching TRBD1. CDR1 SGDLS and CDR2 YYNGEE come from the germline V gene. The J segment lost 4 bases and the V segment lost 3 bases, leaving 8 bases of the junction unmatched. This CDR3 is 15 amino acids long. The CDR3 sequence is CASSAAGGQFYGYTF. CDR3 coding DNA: TGTGCCAGCAGCGCCGCAGGGGGCCAATTCTATGGCTACACCTTC.